The source of this TCR beta chain is a study of glioma-infiltrating T cells after dendritic cell vaccination (dated by TCRdb to about 2016). Context from the whole study: The cohort included around 15 glioblastoma patients drawn from Phase I and II dendritic cell vaccination trials, of whom 9 were newly diagnosed and 6 had recurrent disease. Between about 2002 and 2013, the patients were given dendritic cell vaccination pulsed with autologous tumor lysate. The vaccine consisted of monocyte-derived dendritic cells cultured less than 9 days with IL-4 and GM-CSF, then pulsed overnight with autologous tumor lysate. Each patient was given three intradermal dendritic cell vaccine injections, spaced two weeks apart, in the arm below the axilla. In glioblastoma patients vaccinated with dendritic cells, deep sequencing of TCR beta CDR3 regions served to measure tumor-infiltrating lymphocyte content and to compare repertoires between tumor and blood. Survival after dendritic cell vaccination was correlated with TCR sequencing metrics, such as TIL content and the overlap between tumor and blood repertoires.

Details on this clone: Its specific antigen is unknown. No much larger clone is present one base from it, and per-base qualities are unavailable.

Its CDR3 holds 15 amino acids, cysteine through phenylalanine. Kept here is only the CDR3 DNA, which spans 45 bases and is read in frame from base 1. CDR1 and CDR2 (LNHDA, SQIVND) derive from the germline V gene (reference sequence). V is cut by 11 bases and J by 7 bases, and the space between the germline ends is 23 bases. This specimen's time point label, interpreted: after dendritic cell vaccination, including at tumor progression/relapse. Patients were selected for having adequate residual fresh-frozen tumor tissue and more than two years of available survival data. None of the glioblastoma patients carried an isocitrate dehydrogenase mutation, although molecular status otherwise varied. PBMC were collected before vaccination, two weeks after the third vaccination, and at tumor progression if tumor progression occurred. The Qiagen DNeasy Blood extraction Kit was used to extract genomic DNA. Points the paper makes about the study in general: TCR clonality showed no direct relationship with survival, which suggests that a diverse polyclonal response may be important. Higher estimated pretreatment TIL content predicted longer time to progression and overall survival after dendritic cell vaccination. The three-group TCR overlap response model was characterized as speculative, and prospective validation of the model was stated to be required. The cohort was small and heterogeneous, only a few patients had full blood and tumor sets, and even fewer had initial-recurrent tumor pairs.

The immunoSEQ assay amplified TCRB CDR3 regions from 1.5 to 2.5 micrograms of genomic DNA, or from all available DNA when less than that amount was available. The multiplex PCR employed 60 forward primers targeting TCR V beta segments and 13 reverse primers targeting J beta segments. To estimate the number of reads per starting template, synthetic control templates were added to each sample at limiting dilution. The Illumina HiSeq System generated 87 bp sequencing reads. In the authors' own workflow: PCR and sequencing errors were removed by merging closely related sequences with a nearest neighbor algorithm. TCR overlap was defined as the percentage of unique tumor TCR beta sequences that were also present in the same patient's peripheral blood. Held by TCRdb, this immuneACCESS table contains in-frame sequences only and omits some clones. Under half of the omission traces to an unresolved V gene where checked; the cause of the rest is unknown. V and J calls and clone size are those listed in that table; D and trimming were worked out from the DNA. In all, the sample holds just under 60,000 clones, and around 83% of those were seen once. The ten top clones hold 15% to 18% of the sample.

The specimen was blood, collected after dendritic cell vaccination. The chain uses TRBV19 and TRBJ2-2, and TRBD2 may be the D gene, going by 6 matching bases. This receptor was identified in a human donor with glioblastoma. The CDR3 has the sequence CAPPLGGASGGELFF. The DNA sequence follows: TGTGCCCCCCCCTTGGGGGGAGCGAGTGGCGGGGAGCTGTTTTTT.